These 6 T cell receptor beta chains were all obtained from the same sample, sequenced in a study of T cells in Graves' hyperthyroidism and ophthalmopathy. The TCR beta CDR3 regions underwent amplification using RNA transcripts as the source. First-round RT-PCR targeting the TCR CDR3 was performed with the HTBI primer set. TCRdb re-called the multiplex PCR reads with MiXCR, one entry per CDR3 protein. Here the sample spans about 400,000 distinct CDR3 sequences, about 15% being singletons. Sequencing input: blood. The receptors here all came from a man between 18 and 35 years old with Graves' ophthalmopathy.

This clonotype was found many times. The chain links TRBV7-9 to TRBJ2-3, with D hard to call. The V and J ends lost 4 bases and 2 bases respectively, with 7 bases between them. The CDR3 runs to 13 residues. In germline, CDR1 is SEHNR, CDR2 FQNEAQ (reference sequence). The CDR3 DNA reads as TGTGCCAGCAGCTCCCTTCCCACAGATACGCAGTATTTT. This encodes CASSSLPTDTQYF.

In this sample, this clonotype turned up a few times. The V and J genes are TRBV10-3 and TRBJ1-3; D gene unclear. The CDR3 extends over 12 amino acids. Trimming shortened V by 7 bases and J by 4 bases, and 8 bases separated the two germline ends. CDR1 and CDR2 (germline): ENHRY, SYGVKD. Here the CDR3 reads CAINGYGNTIYF. In nucleotides, the CDR3 is TGTGCCATCAACGGCTACGGAAACACCATATATTTT.

Worth noting for this clonotype: An end of the junction differs from the germline gene, which may be a read error. This chain joins TRBV5-5 and TRBJ1-1; the D gene is possibly TRBD1 (5 bases). Per germline, CDR1 SGHKS and CDR2 YYEKEE (reference sequence). This CDR3 has 15 residues. The CDR3 loop reads CASGLGRGRYTEAFF. CDR3 sequence (DNA): TGTGCCAGCGGCTTGGGCCGGGGGAGATACACTGAAGCTTTCTTT.

The chain uses TRBV6-1 and TRBJ2-4; 8 nucleotides line up with TRBD2. The germline V gene has CDR1 MNHNS and CDR2 SASEGT. After removal of 4 bases from V and 9 bases from J, the junction contained 8 bases not matched to a gene. The CDR3 sequence is 14 residues long. The CDR3 protein is CASSATGTRAIQYF. The CDR3 DNA sequence: TGTGCCAGCAGTGCAACCGGGACTAGGGCCATTCAGTACTTC.

The rearrangement uses TRBV18 and TRBJ2-5; unclear D gene. Per germline, CDR1 KGHSH and CDR2 LQKENI. The CDR3 contains 11 residues. V was pared by 6 bases and J by 5 bases, with 7 bases between. CDR3 in DNA: TGTGCCAGCTCGGGTTGGGAGACCCAGTACTTC. It translates to CASSGWETQYF. Supplemented by reference TRBV18 and TRBJ2-5, the full variable domain reads NAGVMQNPRHLVRRRGQEARLRCSPMKGHSHVYWYRQLPEEGLKFMVYLQKENIIDESGMPKERFSAEFPKEGPSILRIQQVVRGDSAAYFCASSGWETQYFGPGTRLLVL.

This chain connects TRBV7-8 to TRBJ1-2; D might be TRBD1 (5 bases). V gave up 1 base and J gave up 0 bases, with 9 bases separating them. CDR3 length: 15 amino acids. Germline CDR1 is SGHVS and CDR2 is FQNEAQ. CDR3 sequence reads: CASSLGAGSNYGYTF. The CDR3 DNA is TGTGCCAGCAGCTTAGGAGCAGGGTCTAACTATGGCTACACCTTC.